The rows below give T cell receptor beta chains drawn from one sample of a study of blood T cell repertoires in COVID-19. The repertoire was sequenced with immunoSEQ multiplex PCR; TCRdb's copy has only in-frame clones and lacks some. Of 130,000 or so clones in the sample, around 83% were seen once. The sample consisted of peripheral blood. The receptors here all came from a human donor in a cohort sampled during active COVID-19. Both conserved end residues are part of each CDR3. D genes are given only for firm matches. Clone size, where shown, is once, few, many, or a class for clones that have expanded.

TRBV3-1/TRBV3-2	TRBJ2-7	TRBD2	.	TGTGCCAGCAGCCAAGGACTAGCGGGGATCTACGAGCAGTACTTC	CASSQGLAGIYEQYF
TRBV9	TRBJ2-7	TRBD2	.	TGTGCCAGCAGCGTAGCTTCTAGTGAGGGACTAGCGGGAAACGAGCAGTACTTC	CASSVASSEGLAGNEQYF
TRBV10-3	TRBJ2-1	.	.	TGTGCCATCAGTGGCCAAGGGGGTCCCCCCAACAATGAGCAGTTCTTC	CAISGQGGPPNNEQFF
TRBV19	TRBJ2-1	TRBD2	.	TGTGCCAGTAGTAAGATTGGTATAGCGGGAGTTATCGATGAGCAGTTCTTC	CASSKIGIAGVIDEQFF
TRBV5-4	TRBJ1-5	.	.	TGTGCCAGCAGCCACGGGGGAGCGCTTAGCAATCAGCCCCAGCATTTT	CASSHGGALSNQPQHF
TRBV2	TRBJ1-4	.	.	TGTGCCAGCAGTGGAACAGCGGGGGGGAGGGAAAAACTGTTTTTT	CASSGTAGGREKLFF
TRBV7-3	TRBJ2-2	.	.	TGTGCCAGCAGCCGGTCGAACACCGGGGAGCTGTTTTTT	CASSRSNTGELFF
TRBV5-1	TRBJ1-1	.	few	TGCGCCAGCAGCTTGCGAGTGAACACTGAAGCTTTCTTT	CASSLRVNTEAFF
TRBV28	TRBJ1-2	TRBD1	.	TGTGCCAGCAGGACCCCAGGGGGCTATGGCTACACCTTC	CASRTPGGYGYTF
TRBV2	TRBJ2-7	.	.	TGTGCCAGCAGCCAGCAAGACTTAGAGCAGTACTTC	CASSQQDLEQYF
TRBV5-4	TRBJ2-1	TRBD2	.	TGTGCCAGCAGCTCTCTGGGACTAGCGGGAGCCTACAATGAGCAGTTCTTC	CASSSLGLAGAYNEQFF
TRBV19	TRBJ1-4	.	.	TGTGCCAGTAGCCTAGGACAGAATGAAAAACTGTTTTTT	CASSLGQNEKLFF
TRBV5-4	TRBJ2-5	.	once	TGTGCCAGCAGTATCCCATCTAGTAAAGAGACCCAGTACTTC	CASSIPSSKETQYF
TRBV9	TRBJ2-2	TRBD1	.	TGTGCCAGCAGGTTACAGGGGATAACCGGGGAGCTGTTTTTT	CASRLQGITGELFF
TRBV5-6	TRBJ1-1	.	.	TGTGCCAGCAGCTTTACGCGGCAGGGGACCACTGAAGCTTTCTTT	CASSFTRQGTTEAFF
TRBV29-1	TRBJ1-1	.	.	TGCAGCGTTGATGACACGATGAACACTGAAGCTTTCTTT	CSVDDTMNTEAFF
TRBV6-5	TRBJ1-5	.	.	TGTGCCAGCAGTTACGGCAGGGAGGGCAATCAGCCCCAGCATTTT	CASSYGREGNQPQHF
TRBV7-8	TRBJ2-2	TRBD1	once	TGTGCCAGCAGCCTCCGGACAGGGCGGAACACCGGGGAGCTGTTTTTT	CASSLRTGRNTGELFF
TRBV7-3	TRBJ2-3	.	many	TGTGCCAGCAGTCGTAGTTTTGGTTTGAGGTCTCTGGGCACAGATACGCAGTATTTT	CASSRSFGLRSLGTDTQYF
TRBV19	TRBJ1-2	TRBD1	.	TGTGCCAGTAGTATCAGGGACAGAAACTATGGCTACACCTTC	CASSIRDRNYGYTF
TRBV19	TRBJ1-2	.	.	TGTGCCAGTAGTATCTCGGGCAGGGGAACCGATGGCTACACCTTC	CASSISGRGTDGYTF
TRBV9	TRBJ2-7	.	.	TGTGCCAGCAGCCCCCGACTAGTAAACGAGCAGTACTTC	CASSPRLVNEQYF
TRBV15	TRBJ2-3	.	few	TGTGCCACCAGCATTCAGGGGACCCAGCTTGTAGATACGCAGTATTTT	CATSIQGTQLVDTQYF
TRBV5-1	TRBJ2-7	TRBD2	.	TGCGCCAGCAGCTTTGGACTAGCGGGAGTAGGGCAGTACTTC	CASSFGLAGVGQYF
TRBV6-4	TRBJ1-1	.	.	TGTGCCAGCAGTGACGAGCCCCGGGGGGCCTACACTGAAGCTTTCTTT	CASSDEPRGAYTEAFF
TRBV5-1	TRBJ2-1	TRBD2	.	TGCGCCAGCAGCGGACTAGCGGGAGGGGATGAGCAGTTCTTC	CASSGLAGGDEQFF